This TCR beta chain was found in a study of cytomegalovirus exposure and HLA in healthy donors. This PCR relied on a set of 60 Vbeta primers and 13 Jbeta primers. The data were produced by immunoSEQ multiplex PCR, yet TCRdb's version contains in-frame clones alone and is incomplete. The sample has about 130,000 clones, around 80% seen once. This CDR3 comprises 12 residues. Germline CDR1 is MDHEN and CDR2 is SYDVKM. V was clipped by 6 bases and J by 7 bases, with 13 bases between them. The sample was PBMCs. The TCR sequence derives from a woman in her forties in good health and CMV-seronegative. This rearrangement joins TRBV28 to TRBJ2-7, with D possibly being TRBD1 (5 bases). The CDR3 DNA follows: TGTGCCAGCAGCAGGGTCGGCTGGGAGCAGTACTTC. Amino acid sequence: CASSRVGWEQYF.